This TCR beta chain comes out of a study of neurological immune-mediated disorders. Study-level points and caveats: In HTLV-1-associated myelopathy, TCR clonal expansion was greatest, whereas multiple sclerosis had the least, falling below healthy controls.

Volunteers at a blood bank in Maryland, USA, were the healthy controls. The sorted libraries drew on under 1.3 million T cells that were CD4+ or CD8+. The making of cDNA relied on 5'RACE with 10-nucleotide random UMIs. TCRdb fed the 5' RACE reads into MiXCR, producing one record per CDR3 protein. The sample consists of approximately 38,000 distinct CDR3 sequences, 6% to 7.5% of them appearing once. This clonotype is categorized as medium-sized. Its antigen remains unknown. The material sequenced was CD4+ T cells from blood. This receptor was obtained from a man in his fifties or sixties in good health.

The CDR3 here is CASKTGSSGNTIYF. In nucleotides, the CDR3 is TGTGCCAGCAAGACCGGTAGCTCTGGAAACACCATATATTTT. The rearrangement links TRBV28 to TRBJ1-3; D unresolved. V lost 7 bases and J 0 bases, leaving 10 bases between the germline ends. In germline, CDR1 is MDHEN, CDR2 SYDVKM. This CDR3 has 14 residues.